This TCR beta chain comes out of a study of blood T cell repertoires in COVID-19. Study-level information: There were acute and convalescent COVID-19 samples, and they came from the United States, Italy and Spain.

The CDR3 loop spans 13 amino acids. Trimming removed 5 bases from V and 4 bases from J, with 9 bases in between. The germline V gene has CDR1 MNHEY and CDR2 SVGEGT. In the authors' methods: Amplification of reference gene primers provided the estimated nucleated cell counts. Produced via immunoSEQ multiplex PCR; TCRdb's table is partial and in-frame only. Clone size and V and J calls were adopted from that table, with D and trimming inferred from the DNA. The sample records tens of thousands of clones, roughly 87% being singletons. The sequence derives from a woman aged 45-65 years with COVID-19, enrolled during active disease. The gene calls are TRBV6-2 or TRBV6-3 and TRBJ2-1; perhaps TRBD1 as D (6 bases). Specimen: peripheral blood. The DNA for the CDR3 is TGTGCCAGCAGTGGGACATATTACAATGAGCAGTTCTTC. It specifies CASSGTYYNEQFF.